The 16 T cell receptor beta chains below come from one sample, sequenced in a study of immune characterization of retroperitoneal liposarcoma. TCRdb reprocessed the PCR reads with MiXCR, giving one entry per CDR3 protein. The sample shows 5,000 to 6,000 distinct CDR3 sequences, roughly a third of them seen only once. Source material: tumor tissue. The receptors shown here come from a female donor with retroperitoneal liposarcoma.

The rearrangement links TRBV5-6 to TRBJ2-3; D is ambiguous. The J call may be wrong; the DNA end is better matched by TRBJ2-5. There are 12 residues in the CDR3. Germline V gives CDR1 SGHDT, CDR2 YYEEEE. The CDR3 sequence: CASSLGVQTQYF. The CDR3 nucleotides read TGTGCCAGCAGCTTGGGGGTCCAGACCCAGTACTTC.

This clonotype is large in the sample. This chain links TRBV6-1 with TRBJ2-3; D might be TRBD1 or TRBD2, each matching 5 bases. From germline, CDR1 is MNHNS and CDR2 SASEGT. V lost 2 bases, J lost 7 bases, and 28 bases lay in between. This CDR3 has 19 residues. In DNA form, the CDR3 reads TGTGCCAGCAGTGAATTTGGGGGAGAGGCTTTATACGTTACTAATACGCAGTATTTT. Translated, it gives CASSEFGGEALYVTNTQYF.

V usage is TRBV3-1 and J usage is TRBJ2-2; D gene uncertain. Germline CDR1 and CDR2: LGHDT and YNNKEL (reference sequence). Trimming left V 1 base short and J 7 bases short, with 4 bases between. This CDR3 contains 12 residues. CDR3 residues: CASSQVVGELFF. Written as DNA, the CDR3 is TGTGCCAGCAGCCAAGTCGTCGGGGAGCTGTTTTTT.

This clonotype appeared a few times. The chain links TRBV3-1 to TRBJ2-7; TRBD2 matches at 8 bases. Trimming cost V 0 bases and J 0 bases; bases outside gene matches: 7. From germline, CDR1 is LGHDT and CDR2 YNNKEL (reference sequence). This CDR3 is 17 amino acids long. The chain's CDR3 is CASSQDQLAASSYEQYF. CDR3 coding DNA: TGTGCCAGCAGCCAAGATCAACTAGCGGCGAGCTCCTACGAGCAGTACTTC.

By share of the sample, this clonotype is medium-sized. The rearrangement joins TRBV6-1 to TRBJ1-2; D possibly corresponds to TRBD1 (6 bases). Germline V gives CDR1 MNHNS, CDR2 SASEGT. Trimming pared 5 bases from V and 7 bases from J, leaving 23 bases between. The CDR3 consists of 16 residues. The CDR3 loop reads CASSSATAGASTGYTF. CDR3 in DNA: TGTGCCAGCAGTTCCGCAACCGCAGGGGCGTCTACTGGCTACACCTTC.

About this clonotype itself: A read error may explain this, as a much larger clone is one base away. Since the CDR3 does not end with the conserved phenylalanine or tryptophan, this likely comes from a read error. The CDR3, as DNA: TGTGCCAGCAGCTTAGGTGCGGGCGGGGAGCAGTTCTCC. Translating it yields CASSLGAGGEQFS. The chain couples TRBV11-3 to TRBJ2-1; D might be TRBD2 (5 bases). The CDR3 has 13 amino acids. V was clipped by 1 base and J by 10 bases, with 11 bases between them. Germline V gives CDR1 SGHNT, CDR2 YENEEA.

The sample holds a few counts of this clonotype. The CDR3 sequence: CASSYAWGDEQFF. CDR3 bases: TGTGCCAGCAGTTACGCATGGGGGGACGAGCAGTTCTTC. J is TRBJ2-1 and V is TRBV6-5, with D possibly being TRBD2 (6 bases). Germline lookup yields CDR1 MNHEY and CDR2 SVGAGI. CDR3 size: 13 residues. V lost 2 bases and J 10 bases, leaving 12 bases between the germline ends.

Points on this clonotype: A read error may produce the germline difference seen at one junction end. This chain links TRBV4-1 with TRBJ2-1, with no clear D. The assigned J gene may be wrong: the sequence end matches TRBJ2-5 better. The germline CDR1 and CDR2 sequences are MGHRA and YSYEKL. The CDR3 extends over 13 amino acids. The CDR3: CASSQVKFGTQYF. CDR3 sequence (DNA): TGTGCCAGCAGCCAAGTAAAATTCGGGACCCAGTACTTC.

This rearrangement joins TRBV12-3 or TRBV12-4 to TRBJ1-1; no clear D. V was clipped by 8 bases and J by 7 bases, with 14 bases between them. CDR3 size: 12 residues. CDR3 sequence: CASGRGPSEAFF. The CDR3 region has the DNA TGTGCCAGCGGCCGTGGACCAAGTGAAGCTTTCTTT.

In this sample, this clonotype is medium-sized. V and J are TRBV7-8 and TRBJ2-7, with 7 bases matching TRBD2. V shed 0 bases and J 1 base; nucleotides not matched to a gene: 6. Germline V CDR1 and CDR2: SGHVS, FQNEAQ. This CDR3 has 16 residues. In DNA, the CDR3 is TGTGCCAGCAGCTTAGCGGGAGGGCCCGGTTCCTACGAGCAGTACTTC. Translated: CASSLAGGPGSYEQYF.

V gene TRBV20-1 combines with J gene TRBJ1-1, with D tentatively TRBD1 (6 bases). V lost 3 bases, J lost 4 bases, and 15 bases lay in between. The germline V gene encodes CDR1 DFQATT and CDR2 SNEGSKA (reference sequence). CDR3 size: 14 residues. In DNA, the CDR3 is TGCAGTGCTAGCCGGGGGCGAGGGATCACTGAAGCTTTCTTT. It yields the protein CSASRGRGITEAFF.

This chain links TRBV7-6 with TRBJ2-1; D not resolved. V was trimmed by 5 bases and J by 10 bases, leaving 18 bases between them. CDR1 and CDR2 from the germline V gene are SGHVS and FNYEAQ. The CDR3 has 14 residues. The CDR3 here is CASSPTARTEEQFF. CDR3 bases: TGTGCCAGCAGCCCCACGGCGAGAACTGAGGAGCAGTTCTTC.

This clonotype was counted ten times or more. V gene TRBV3-1 combines with J gene TRBJ2-1, with no clear D. Germline V gene data show CDR1 as LGHDT and CDR2 as YNNKEL (reference sequence). The CDR3 runs to 12 residues. V was trimmed by 1 base and J by 8 bases, leaving 6 bases between them. The CDR3 DNA sequence: TGTGCCAGCAGCCAAGTTGAAGATGAGCAGTTCTTC. Translating it yields CASSQVEDEQFF.

The CDR3 spells CASSSRAISTDTQYF. The CDR3 coding sequence is TGTGCCAGCAGCTCCAGGGCAATAAGCACAGATACGCAGTATTTT. The V gene is TRBV7-2, the J gene TRBJ2-3; the D gene is possibly TRBD1 (5 bases). The germline gives CDR1 SGHTA, CDR2 FQGNSA. The CDR3 covers 15 residues. V shed 4 bases and J shed 0 bases, with 11 bases lying between them.

The chain combines TRBV7-2 with TRBJ2-1; D is uncertain. CDR1 and CDR2 from the germline V gene are SGHTA and FQGNSA. This CDR3 region has 15 residues. V lost 5 bases, J lost 10 bases, and 21 bases lay in between. CDR3: CASSPSGPQIYEQFF. DNA for the CDR3: TGTGCCAGCAGCCCGTCAGGACCGCAGATTTACGAGCAGTTCTTC.

Points on this clonotype: This may arise from a read error, as a much more abundant clone is one base away. The chain joins TRBV5-6 to TRBJ2-5; TRBD1 is a possible D gene (5 bases). CDR1 is SGHDT, CDR2 YYEEEE, per germline. The CDR3 contains 17 residues. Trimming removed 4 bases at V and 11 bases at J, with 30 bases between. The CDR3 DNA follows: TGTGCCAGCAGCCCCGGAAGGGGAACCGCTTCCTACAATGAGCAGTACTTC. It codes for CASSPGRGTASYNEQYF.